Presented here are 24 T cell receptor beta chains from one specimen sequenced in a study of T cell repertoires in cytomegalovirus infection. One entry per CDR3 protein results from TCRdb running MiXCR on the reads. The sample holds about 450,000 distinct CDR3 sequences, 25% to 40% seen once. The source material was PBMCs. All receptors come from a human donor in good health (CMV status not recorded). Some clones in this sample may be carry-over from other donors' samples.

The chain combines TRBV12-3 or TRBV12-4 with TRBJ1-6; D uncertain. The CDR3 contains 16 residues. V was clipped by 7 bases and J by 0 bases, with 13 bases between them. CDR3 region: CASKGGTSSYNSPLHF. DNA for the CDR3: TGTGCCAGCAAGGGAGGAACTAGCTCCTATAATTCACCCCTCCACTTT.

Here the CDR3 DNA reads TGTGCCAGCAGCTTAGTCCCCCGGGAGCAGTACTTC. The encoded protein is CASSLVPREQYF. This chain connects TRBV7-9 to TRBJ2-7; D is unresolved. In germline, CDR1 is SEHNR, CDR2 FQNEAQ (reference sequence). The V and J ends lost 1 base and 7 bases respectively, with 8 bases between them. The CDR3 consists of 12 residues.

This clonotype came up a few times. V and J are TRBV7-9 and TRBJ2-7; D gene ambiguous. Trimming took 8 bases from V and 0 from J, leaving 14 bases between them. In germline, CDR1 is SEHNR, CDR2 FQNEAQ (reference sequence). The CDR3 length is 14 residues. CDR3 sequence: CASASGESSYEQYF. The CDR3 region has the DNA TGTGCCAGCGCTTCGGGCGAAAGCTCCTACGAGCAGTACTTC.

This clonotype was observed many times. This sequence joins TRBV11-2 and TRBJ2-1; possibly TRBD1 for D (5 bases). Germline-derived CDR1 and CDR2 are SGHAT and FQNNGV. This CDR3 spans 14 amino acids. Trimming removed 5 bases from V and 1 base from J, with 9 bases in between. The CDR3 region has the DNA TGTGCCAGCAGCCACGCAGGGTCCTACAATGAGCAGTTCTTC. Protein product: CASSHAGSYNEQFF.

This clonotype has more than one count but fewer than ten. Here the CDR3 reads CASSEKQPPNTEAFF. The DNA of the CDR3 is TGTGCCAGCAGTGAAAAACAGCCACCCAACACTGAAGCTTTCTTT. This sequence joins TRBV6-1 and TRBJ1-1; no reliable D call. The germline V gene encodes CDR1 MNHNS and CDR2 SASEGT. The CDR3 sequence is 15 residues long. Trimming stripped 2 bases from V and 2 bases from J, with 12 bases between.

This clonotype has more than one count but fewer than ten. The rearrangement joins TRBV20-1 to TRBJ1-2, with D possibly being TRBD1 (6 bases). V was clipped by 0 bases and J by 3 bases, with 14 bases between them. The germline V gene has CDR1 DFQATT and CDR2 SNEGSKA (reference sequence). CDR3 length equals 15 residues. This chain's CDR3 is CSARDGGGYYYGYTF. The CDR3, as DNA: TGCAGTGCTAGAGATGGAGGGGGTTATTACTATGGCTACACCTTC.

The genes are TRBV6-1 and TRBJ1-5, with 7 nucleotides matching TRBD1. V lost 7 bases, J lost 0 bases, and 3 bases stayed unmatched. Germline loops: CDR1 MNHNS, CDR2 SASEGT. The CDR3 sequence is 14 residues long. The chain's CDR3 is CASTGGYSNQPQHF. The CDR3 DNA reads TGTGCCAGCACAGGGGGTTATAGCAATCAGCCCCAGCATTTT.

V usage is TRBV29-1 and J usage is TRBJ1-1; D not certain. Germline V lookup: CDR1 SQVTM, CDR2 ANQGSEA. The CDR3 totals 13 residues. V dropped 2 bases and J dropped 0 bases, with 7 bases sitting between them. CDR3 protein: CSVENEMNTEAFF. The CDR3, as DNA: TGCAGCGTTGAAAATGAGATGAACACTGAAGCTTTCTTT.

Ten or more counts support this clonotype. CDR3 protein: CASRASADTQYF. The CDR3 DNA reads as TGTGCCAGCAGGGCTAGCGCAGATACGCAGTATTTT. The chain uses TRBV28 and TRBJ2-3, with a tentative D call TRBD2 (6 bases). V lost 6 bases and J lost 4, with 8 bases in between. This CDR3 contains 12 residues. Germline V gives CDR1 MDHEN, CDR2 SYDVKM.

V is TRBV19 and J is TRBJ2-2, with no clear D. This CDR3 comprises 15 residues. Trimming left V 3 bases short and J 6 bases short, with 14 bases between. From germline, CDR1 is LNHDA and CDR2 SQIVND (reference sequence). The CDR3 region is CASSIRVSSAGELFF. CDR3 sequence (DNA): TGTGCCAGTAGTATTCGGGTCTCGAGTGCCGGGGAGCTGTTTTTT.

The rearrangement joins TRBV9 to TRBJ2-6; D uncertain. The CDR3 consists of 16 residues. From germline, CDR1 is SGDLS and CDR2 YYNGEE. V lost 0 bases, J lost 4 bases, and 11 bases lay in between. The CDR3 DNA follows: TGTGCCAGCAGCGTAGCTGCTTGGCCCGGGGCCAACGTCCTGACTTTC. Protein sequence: CASSVAAWPGANVLTF.

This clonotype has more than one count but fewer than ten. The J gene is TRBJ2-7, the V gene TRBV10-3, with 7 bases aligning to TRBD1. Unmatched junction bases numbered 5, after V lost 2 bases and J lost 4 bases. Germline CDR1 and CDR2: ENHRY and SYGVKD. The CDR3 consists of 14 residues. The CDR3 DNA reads TGTGCCATCAGTGAGGGTAGGGGGCCATACGAGCAGTACTTC. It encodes CAISEGRGPYEQYF.

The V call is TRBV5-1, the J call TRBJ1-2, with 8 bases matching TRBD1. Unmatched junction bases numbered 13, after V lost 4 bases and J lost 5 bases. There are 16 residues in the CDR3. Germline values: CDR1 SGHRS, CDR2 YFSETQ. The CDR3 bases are TGCGCCAGCAGCCCCTCTGTGGTGGACAGGGTTTATGGCTACACCTTC. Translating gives CASSPSVVDRVYGYTF.

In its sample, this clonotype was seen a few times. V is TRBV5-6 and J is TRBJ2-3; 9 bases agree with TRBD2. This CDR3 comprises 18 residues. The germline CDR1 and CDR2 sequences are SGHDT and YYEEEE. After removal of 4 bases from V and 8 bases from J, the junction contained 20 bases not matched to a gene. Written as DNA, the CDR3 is TGTGCCAGCAGCCCAATCCTTCGTACTAGCGGGCTCCGAGCTACGCAGTATTTT. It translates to CASSPILRTSGLRATQYF.

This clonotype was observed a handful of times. The CDR3 loop is CASSLAGWDQYF. As DNA, the CDR3 is TGTGCCAGCAGCTTAGCGGGTTGGGACCAGTACTTC. The rearrangement links TRBV7-2 to TRBJ2-5; no clear D gene. V was pared by 0 bases and J by 10 bases, with 9 bases between. Germline V gene lookup returns CDR1 SGHTA and CDR2 FQGNSA. The CDR3 runs 12 residues.

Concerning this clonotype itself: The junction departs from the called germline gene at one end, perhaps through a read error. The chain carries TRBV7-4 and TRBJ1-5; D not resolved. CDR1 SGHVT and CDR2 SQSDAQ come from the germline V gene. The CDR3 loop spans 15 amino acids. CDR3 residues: CASSLSRVGNQPQNF. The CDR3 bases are TGTGCCAGCAGCTTATCGAGGGTAGGCAATCAGCCCCAGAATTTT.

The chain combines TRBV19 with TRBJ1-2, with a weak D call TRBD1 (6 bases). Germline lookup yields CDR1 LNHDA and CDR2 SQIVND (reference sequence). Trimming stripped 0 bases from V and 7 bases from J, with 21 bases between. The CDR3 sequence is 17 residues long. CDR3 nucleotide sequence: TGTGCCAGTAGTATAGATCGGGGGGCCAAATCTCCGAGTGGCTACACCTTC. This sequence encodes CASSIDRGAKSPSGYTF.

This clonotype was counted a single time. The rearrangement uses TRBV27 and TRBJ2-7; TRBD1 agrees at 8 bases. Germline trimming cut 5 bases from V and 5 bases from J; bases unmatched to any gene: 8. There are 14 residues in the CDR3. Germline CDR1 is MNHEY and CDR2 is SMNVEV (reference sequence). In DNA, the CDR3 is TGTGCCAGCAGTGCCTCCAGGGGGCTACACGAGCAGTACTTC. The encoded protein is CASSASRGLHEQYF.

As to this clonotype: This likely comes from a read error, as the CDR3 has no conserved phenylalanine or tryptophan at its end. The chain's CDR3 is CASKQGGYTEAFC. The DNA of the CDR3 is TGTGCAAGCAAACAAGGGGGTTACACTGAAGCTTTCTGT. The chain is built from TRBV6-6 and TRBJ1-1; TRBD1 is a possible D gene (6 bases). The CDR3 loop spans 13 amino acids. Germline lookup yields CDR1 MNHNY and CDR2 SVGAGI (reference sequence).

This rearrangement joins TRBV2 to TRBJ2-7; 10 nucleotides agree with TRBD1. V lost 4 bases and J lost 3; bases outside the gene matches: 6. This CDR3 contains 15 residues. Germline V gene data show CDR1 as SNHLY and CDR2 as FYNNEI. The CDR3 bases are TGTGCCAGCAGTGGTGCCGGGACAGGGGTCTACGAGCAGTACTTC. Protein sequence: CASSGAGTGVYEQYF.

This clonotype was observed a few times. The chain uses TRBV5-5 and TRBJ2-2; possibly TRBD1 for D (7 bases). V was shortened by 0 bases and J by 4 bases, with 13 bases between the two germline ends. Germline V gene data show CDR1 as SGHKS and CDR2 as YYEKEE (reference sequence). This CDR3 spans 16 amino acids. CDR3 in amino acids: CASSLETGRGTGELFF. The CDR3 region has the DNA TGTGCCAGCAGCTTGGAGACAGGGCGGGGCACCGGGGAGCTGTTTTTT.

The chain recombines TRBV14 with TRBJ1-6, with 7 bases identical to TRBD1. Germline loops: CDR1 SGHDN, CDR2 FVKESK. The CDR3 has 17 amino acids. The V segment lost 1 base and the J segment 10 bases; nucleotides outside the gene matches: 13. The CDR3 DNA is TGTGCCAGCAGCCAAGTGGGGGCGACAGGGTGGCGCTCACCCCTCCACTTT. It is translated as CASSQVGATGWRSPLHF.

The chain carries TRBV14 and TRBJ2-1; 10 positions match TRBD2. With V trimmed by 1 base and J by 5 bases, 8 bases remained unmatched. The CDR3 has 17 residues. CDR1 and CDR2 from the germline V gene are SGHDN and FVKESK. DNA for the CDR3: TGTGCCAGCAGCCAAGTGATTCTAGCGGGGGCGAACAATGAGCAGTTCTTC. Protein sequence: CASSQVILAGANNEQFF. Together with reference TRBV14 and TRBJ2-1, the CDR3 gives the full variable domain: EAGVTQFPSHSVIEKGQTVTLRCDPISGHDNLYWYRRVMGKEIKFLLHFVKESKQDESGMPNNRFLAERTGGTYSTLKVQPAELEDSGVYFCASSQVILAGANNEQFFGPGTRLTVL.

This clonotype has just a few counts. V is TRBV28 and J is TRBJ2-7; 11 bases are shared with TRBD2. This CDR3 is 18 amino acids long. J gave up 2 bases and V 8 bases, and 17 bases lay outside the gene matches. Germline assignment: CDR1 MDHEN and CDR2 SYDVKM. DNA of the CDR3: TGTGCCAGCGAGGGGGTTAGCGGGGGGGCCGAAAGGGCCTACGAGCAGTACTTC. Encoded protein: CASEGVSGGAERAYEQYF. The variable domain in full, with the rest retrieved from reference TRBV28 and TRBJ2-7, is DVKVTQSSRYLVKRTGEKVFLECVQDMDHENMFWYRQDPGLGLRLIYFSYDVKMKEKGDIPEGYSVSREKKERFSLILESASTNQTSMYLCASEGVSGGAERAYEQYFGPGTRLTVT.